The 17 T cell receptor beta chains below were found in one sample sequenced in a study of early T cells in non-severe SARS-CoV-2 infection. TCRdb redid the calling of the 5' RACE reads with MiXCR, one entry per CDR3 protein. Among tens of thousands of distinct CDR3 sequences listed, 11% to 15% were seen once. The sample was whole blood. The receptors were gathered from an adult who was a healthcare worker with PCR-confirmed SARS-CoV-2 infection or an uninfected control (not recorded which).

The sample holds many counts of this clonotype. This sequence joins TRBV3-1 and TRBJ2-7; a possible D gene is TRBD2 (5 bases). This CDR3 region has 15 residues. Germline V CDR1 and CDR2: LGHDT, YNNKEL (reference sequence). V lost 0 bases and J lost 7, with 16 bases in between. CDR3 sequence reads: CASSQDVNWEREQYF. For the CDR3, the DNA is TGTGCCAGCAGCCAAGACGTTAACTGGGAGAGGGAGCAGTACTTC.

The chain carries TRBV29-1 and TRBJ1-1, with 7 bases that match TRBD1. CDR1 SQVTM and CDR2 ANQGSEA come from the germline V gene. V gave up 4 bases and J gave up 7 bases; unmatched junction bases: 9. This CDR3 spans 13 amino acids. The CDR3 region is CSVGVTGLGEAFF. In DNA form, the CDR3 reads TGCAGCGTTGGAGTGACAGGGCTTGGTGAAGCTTTCTTT.

V usage is TRBV7-9 and J usage is TRBJ2-3, with D tentatively TRBD1 (6 bases). V was shortened by 5 bases and J by 2 bases, with 11 bases between the two germline ends. CDR3 size: 14 residues. Germline V lookup: CDR1 SEHNR, CDR2 FQNEAQ (reference sequence). CDR3 nucleotides: TGTGCCAGCAGCCCAGGACAGTTCACAGATACGCAGTATTTT. This sequence encodes CASSPGQFTDTQYF.

This clonotype was counted many times. This chain joins TRBV7-6 and TRBJ2-2; TRBD1 is a possible D gene (6 bases). Germline CDR1 and CDR2: SGHVS and FNYEAQ. The CDR3 contains 14 residues. Trimming took 8 bases from V and 4 from J, leaving 14 bases between them. CDR3 protein: CASLSTGLTGELFF. In DNA, the CDR3 is TGTGCCAGCTTATCCACAGGGCTCACCGGGGAGCTGTTTTTT.

This clonotype appeared many times. This CDR3 is CASSPTGGTDTQYF. DNA of the CDR3: TGTGCCAGCTCACCCACGGGAGGCACAGATACGCAGTATTTT. The rearrangement links TRBV18 to TRBJ2-3; D may be TRBD2 (6 bases). V was shortened by 3 bases and J by 1 base, with 8 bases between the two germline ends. This CDR3 has 14 amino acids. Germline V gene lookup returns CDR1 KGHSH and CDR2 LQKENI.

A word on this clonotype: Mismatch with germline at one junction end may stem from a read error. CDR3 region: CPSSQVWDTSGNTIYF. The CDR3 DNA follows: TGCCCCAGCAGCCAAGTCTGGGACACCTCTGGAAACACCATATATTTT. The rearrangement links TRBV4-3 to TRBJ1-3, with a possible D match to TRBD1 (6 bases). CDR3 size: 16 residues. Germline CDR1 LGHNA, CDR2 YSLEER.

In this sample, this clonotype turned up a few times. Written as DNA, the CDR3 is TGCGCCAGCAGCCAAGGGATTACAACCGAAGCTTTCTTT. It is translated as CASSQGITTEAFF. The rearrangement joins TRBV4-3 to TRBJ1-1, with no clear D. V was cut by 1 base and J by 8 bases, with 11 bases left in between. CDR1 is LGHNA, CDR2 YSLEER, per germline. This CDR3 has 13 amino acids.

The chain recombines TRBV9 with TRBJ2-3; tentatively, D is TRBD2 (6 bases). V was clipped by 2 bases and J by 8 bases, with 6 bases between them. The CDR3 consists of 11 residues. Germline V gene data show CDR1 as SGDLS and CDR2 as YYNGEE. CDR3 sequence: CASSVEGTQYF. The CDR3 DNA reads TGTGCCAGCAGCGTGGAGGGTACGCAGTATTTT. Full variable domain (outside the CDR3, taken from reference TRBV9 and TRBJ2-3): DSGVTQTPKHLITATGQRVTLRCSPRSGDLSVYWYQQSLDQGLQFLIQYYNGEERAKGNILERFSAQQFPDLHSELNLSSLELGDSALYFCASSVEGTQYFGPGTRLTVL.

The chain has TRBV15 and TRBJ2-7; TRBD1 agrees at 11 bases. Trimming removed 5 bases from V and 3 bases from J; junction bases left unmatched: 3. The CDR3 is 14 amino acids. The germline V gene has CDR1 LNHNV and CDR2 YYDKDF (reference sequence). CDR3 coding DNA: TGTGCCACCAGCTGGGGGACAGGGGGCTACGAGCAGTACTTC. It specifies CATSWGTGGYEQYF.

V is TRBV7-9 and J is TRBJ1-5; D remains unclear. Germline-derived CDR1 and CDR2 are SEHNR and FQNEAQ (reference sequence). Deletions cut 1 base from V and 3 bases from J, with 4 bases between. This CDR3 contains 13 residues. In DNA form, the CDR3 reads TGTGCCAGCAGCTTAGGGACCAATCAGCCCCAGCATTTT. It specifies CASSLGTNQPQHF.

The chain joins TRBV27 to TRBJ2-5; the match to TRBD2 covers 10 bases. J lost 2 bases, V lost 2 bases, and 14 bases had no gene match. The CDR3 runs to 19 residues. CDR1 and CDR2 from the germline V gene are MNHEY and SMNVEV (reference sequence). CDR3 bases: TGTGCCAGCAGTTTAGTGCCCCCTGGGGCAGCGGGGGGGCAAGAGACCCAGTACTTC. Protein product: CASSLVPPGAAGGQETQYF.

V gene TRBV29-1 combines with J gene TRBJ2-1; no firm D call. The V end was cut by 2 bases, the J end by 4 bases, with 3 bases between. The CDR3 covers 11 residues. CDR1 is SQVTM and CDR2 is ANQGSEA in the germline V gene. The CDR3 sequence: CSVELYNEQFF. The CDR3 nucleotides read TGCAGCGTTGAACTTTACAATGAGCAGTTCTTC.

In regard to this clonotype: This clone may be a read error of a much larger clone one base away. The genes are TRBV18 and TRBJ1-1, with a possible D match to TRBD1 (5 bases). Germline V gene sequence: CDR1 KGHSH, CDR2 LQKENI. The CDR3 sequence is 15 residues long. Written as DNA, the CDR3 is TGTCCCAGCTCACCACCGGGGCGCAATTCGGGTGAAGCTTTCTTT. As protein: CPSSPPGRNSGEAFF.

The rearrangement links TRBV13 to TRBJ2-5; no clear D gene. The CDR3 runs 11 residues. Per germline, CDR1 PRHDT and CDR2 FYEKMQ (reference sequence). V was clipped by 2 bases and J by 5 bases, with 3 bases between them. The CDR3 bases are TGTGCCAGCAGCTTATTGGAGACCCAGTACTTC. Amino acids: CASSLLETQYF.

The chain carries TRBV28 and TRBJ1-5; D uncertain. Trimming took off 6 bases at V and 0 bases at J, with 15 bases between the two ends. Germline CDR1 MDHEN, CDR2 SYDVKM. This CDR3 region has 16 residues. This CDR3 is CASRPSGGYSNQPQHF. CDR3 bases: TGTGCCAGCAGGCCCTCGGGAGGGTATAGCAATCAGCCCCAGCATTTT.

This clonotype was observed a few times. The chain recombines TRBV11-3 with TRBJ2-3; tentatively, D is TRBD2 (6 bases). The CDR3 loop spans 13 amino acids. Germline CDR1 SGHNT, CDR2 YENEEA. The V gene lost 6 bases and the J gene lost 12 bases, with 19 bases spanning the gap. CDR3 nucleotides: TGTGCCAGCAGGGCCCGGGACTCCCCTGTACAGTATTTT. It yields the protein CASRARDSPVQYF.

This clonotype appeared a few times. V and J are TRBV28 and TRBJ2-1, with D tentatively TRBD1 (6 bases). CDR1 is MDHEN, CDR2 SYDVKM, per germline. The CDR3 covers 17 residues. Trimming took off 5 bases at V and 2 bases at J, with 19 bases between the two ends. The CDR3 DNA is TGTGCCAGCAGTACCTCCCACTATGGGGGCGCCTACAATGAGCAGTTCTTC. This sequence encodes CASSTSHYGGAYNEQFF.